A single T cell receptor (beta chain) is shown here with its context. Libraries were prepared by immunoSEQ multiplex PCR; TCRdb keeps only in-frame clonotypes and omits some of them. The table includes 60,000 to 75,000 clones, approximately 80% detected once. These data are taken from a study of early stage breast cancer tumors. Trimming took 4 bases from V and 5 from J, leaving 9 bases between them. The CDR3 has 13 residues. From germline, CDR1 is MDHEN and CDR2 SYDVKM. V and J are TRBV28 and TRBJ1-5, with no clear D. The specimen sequenced was blood. The origin of this receptor is a person aged 35-50 years with breast cancer. CDR3 residues: CASSYGNHQPQHF. CDR3 DNA sequence: TGTGCCAGCAGTTACGGGAATCATCAGCCCCAGCATTTT.